Listed below are T cell receptor beta chains from one sample, sequenced in a study of cytotoxic CD8 clonotypes in ibrutinib-treated CLL. Using immunoSEQ multiplex PCR, the repertoire was profiled, and TCRdb retains in-frame clones only, with some absent. The table lists around 310,000 clones, roughly 80% of them singletons. The starting material was PBMCs, obtained before ibrutinib treatment. The source is a human donor with chronic lymphocytic leukemia. The CDR3 runs from the conserved cysteine through the conserved F or W. The order of the fields is V gene, D gene, J gene, clone size, CDR3 DNA, CDR3 protein. D genes are given only for firm matches. The size field is filled for only some rows; it gives once, few, many or a size class.

V: TRBV15; D: .; J: TRBJ2-5; size: .; DNA: TGTGCCACCAGCAGGCCCCCTGATCAAGAGACCCAGTACTTC; CDR3: CATSRPPDQETQYF
V: TRBV27; D: .; J: TRBJ2-7; size: once; DNA: TGTGCCAGCAGGGCCCAGGGTCGAAACTCCTACGAGCAGTACTTC; CDR3: CASRAQGRNSYEQYF
V: TRBV10-3; D: TRBD1; J: TRBJ2-5; size: .; DNA: TGTGCCATGAGACAGGGGTCTGGTAGGCAAGAGACCCAGTACTTC; CDR3: CAMRQGSGRQETQYF
V: TRBV2; D: TRBD2; J: TRBJ2-7; size: .; DNA: TGTGCCAGCAGTGAATTGGCGGGAGGGTACGAGCAGTACTTC; CDR3: CASSELAGGYEQYF
V: TRBV4-2; D: TRBD2; J: TRBJ2-5; size: .; DNA: TGTGCCAGCAGCCAAGGGGGACTAGCCGGGGAAGAGACCCAGTACTTC; CDR3: CASSQGGLAGEETQYF
V: TRBV5-6; D: .; J: TRBJ2-5; size: .; DNA: TGTGCCAGCAGCTTCTCCGCCTTGGAAGAGACCCAGTACTTC; CDR3: CASSFSALEETQYF
V: TRBV27; D: TRBD2; J: TRBJ2-1; size: many; DNA: TGTGCCAGCAGTCAACCTTTTAGCGGGACCACCTACAATGAGCAGTTCTTC; CDR3: CASSQPFSGTTYNEQFF
V: TRBV5-1; D: .; J: TRBJ2-7; size: .; DNA: TGCGCCAGCAGCTTGGGACAGTTTTCCTACGAGCAGTACTTC; CDR3: CASSLGQFSYEQYF
V: TRBV4-3; D: .; J: TRBJ2-7; size: .; DNA: TGCGCCAGCAGCCAAGCTGGGCCCTGGGGGGAGCAGTACTTC; CDR3: CASSQAGPWGEQYF
V: TRBV19; D: TRBD2; J: TRBJ2-7; size: .; DNA: TGTGCCAGTAGATCGCCGGGACTAGCGGACAACTCCTACGAGCAGTACTTC; CDR3: CASRSPGLADNSYEQYF
V: TRBV10-3; D: .; J: TRBJ1-2; size: .; DNA: TGTGCCATCAGTGTCGAGGGAGCCGCCTATGGCTACACCTTC; CDR3: CAISVEGAAYGYTF
V: TRBV6-6; D: TRBD2; J: TRBJ2-2; size: .; DNA: TGTGCCAGTTTTTCTAGCGGATACACCGGGGAGCTGTTTTTT; CDR3: CASFSSGYTGELFF
V: TRBV27; D: TRBD2; J: TRBJ2-2; size: .; DNA: TGTGCCAGCAGTTTGAGGGTCCTCGGGAGGCTAAGCACCGGGGAGCTGTTTTTT; CDR3: CASSLRVLGRLSTGELFF
V: TRBV28; D: TRBD1; J: TRBJ2-7; size: .; DNA: TGTGCCAGCAGGACCACCGGGACAGGGAAGAACGAGCAGTACTTC; CDR3: CASRTTGTGKNEQYF
V: TRBV5-1; D: .; J: TRBJ1-4; size: once; DNA: TGCGCCAGCAGCTTGGGAGGTGCAACTAATGAAAAACTGTTTTTT; CDR3: CASSLGGATNEKLFF
V: TRBV7-9; D: .; J: TRBJ1-5; size: .; DNA: TGTGCCAGCAGCAAAGCGGAGGGTATCATTCGGAATCAGCCCCAGCATTTT; CDR3: CASSKAEGIIRNQPQHF
V: TRBV18; D: .; J: TRBJ2-7; size: .; DNA: TGTGCCAGCTCACTGGCCTACGAGCAGTACTTC; CDR3: CASSLAYEQYF
V: TRBV5-1; D: .; J: TRBJ2-7; size: .; DNA: TGCGCCAGCAGCTTGCGGCAGGGGAGACCTAGCGAGCAGTACTTC; CDR3: CASSLRQGRPSEQYF
V: TRBV7-2; D: TRBD1; J: TRBJ2-5; size: .; DNA: TGTGCCAGCAGCAACAGACAGGGGTCGGAGACCCAGTACTTC; CDR3: CASSNRQGSETQYF
V: TRBV6-6; D: TRBD1; J: TRBJ1-1; size: .; DNA: TGTGCCAGCAGTCGGACAGGGGGGTTAGCTTTCTTT; CDR3: CASSRTGGLAFF
V: TRBV7-9; D: .; J: TRBJ1-5; size: few; DNA: TGTGCCAGCAGCTTACACTACAATCAGCCCCAGCATTTT; CDR3: CASSLHYNQPQHF
V: TRBV7-9; D: TRBD2; J: TRBJ2-2; size: .; DNA: TGTGCCAGCAGCTCGGGACCTAGCGGGAGCACCGGGGAGCTGTTTTTT; CDR3: CASSSGPSGSTGELFF
V: TRBV18; D: .; J: TRBJ1-5; size: .; DNA: TGTGCCAGCTCACCACTCCGGAACGAAAATCAGCCCCAGCATTTT; CDR3: CASSPLRNENQPQHF
V: TRBV6-5; D: .; J: TRBJ1-1; size: .; DNA: TGTGCCAGCAGGGGCGCGGTGGCTGAAGCTTTCTTT; CDR3: CASRGAVAEAFF
V: TRBV20-1; D: .; J: TRBJ1-2; size: .; DNA: TGCCTGGCGGCGAAAGGGGCCTTC; CDR3: CLAAKGAF